Following are 20 T cell receptor beta chains from one sample sequenced in a study of beta chain features in type 1 diabetes. Their cognate antigens are unknown. The study, taken as a whole, reports: Among patients with Type 1 diabetes, TCRB CDR3s were moderately but significantly shorter in every one of the four CD4+ subsets.

Sequenced material consisted of expressed TCRB transcripts (all of the isolated RNA was reverse transcribed). Clones were read by immunoSEQ multiplex PCR, and TCRdb kept only the in-frame ones, dropping some. The sample includes roughly 250,000 clones, 20% of them seen just once. Sequencing was done on a sample of naive CD4+ T cells from blood. All receptors come from a woman between 35 and 50 years old with type 1 diabetes.

In its sample, this clone was seen a few times. V usage is TRBV5-4 and J usage is TRBJ2-5, with D hard to call. V lost 3 bases and J 4 bases, leaving 10 bases between the germline ends. CDR3 length: 13 residues. CDR1 and CDR2 from the germline V gene are SGHNT and YYREEE (reference sequence). CDR3 bases: TGTGCCAGCAGCTCCCCCCGGTCAGAGACCCAGTACTTC. It translates to CASSSPRSETQYF.

The chain uses TRBV27 and TRBJ2-1; 9 bases agree with TRBD2. J was trimmed by 8 bases and V by 7 bases; bases with no gene match: 9. Germline CDR1 MNHEY, CDR2 SMNVEV (reference sequence). The CDR3 runs to 14 residues. The CDR3 coding sequence is TGTGCCAGCAAGAGTAGGCGGGAGGGCGATGAGCAGTTCTTC. Its protein is CASKSRREGDEQFF.

The V call is TRBV6-4, the J call TRBJ2-1, with D maybe TRBD2 (6 bases). The CDR3 extends over 14 amino acids. Per germline, CDR1 MRHNA and CDR2 SNTAGT. Between the trimmed V and J ends, which lost 5 bases and 12 bases, there was a span of 20 bases. CDR3 in amino acids: CASSPGGSQTRQFF. As DNA, the CDR3 is TGTGCCAGCAGTCCTGGAGGTAGCCAGACTAGGCAGTTCTTC.

The chain combines TRBV10-3 with TRBJ2-2; no reliable D call. Germline V gene lookup returns CDR1 ENHRY and CDR2 SYGVKD. The length of the CDR3 is 14 residues. Trimming shortened V by 6 bases and J by 6 bases, and 14 bases separated the two germline ends. DNA of the CDR3: TGTGCCATCAGCGCAGGAATTCCCCCCGGGGAGCTGTTTTTT. Translating gives CAISAGIPPGELFF.

This clone was found a few times. This chain connects TRBV4-2 to TRBJ1-2, with D unclear. Trimming left V 0 bases short and J 8 bases short, with 10 bases between. The V gene's germline CDR1 is LGHNA and CDR2 YNFKEQ. The CDR3 extends over 13 amino acids. CDR3 sequence reads: CASSQEEEAGYTF. The CDR3 DNA sequence: TGTGCCAGCAGCCAAGAAGAGGAAGCGGGCTACACCTTC.

V is TRBV29-1 and J is TRBJ1-6; the D gene is possibly TRBD1 (5 bases). The V end was cut by 5 bases, the J end by 7 bases, with 15 bases between. The length of the CDR3 is 14 residues. The germline V gene encodes CDR1 SQVTM and CDR2 ANQGSEA. The CDR3 coding sequence is TGCAGCGTTAGTATGGGACTCGGCAATTCACCCCTCCACTTT. Its translation is CSVSMGLGNSPLHF.

In its sample, this clone was seen a few times. Other DNA sequences in the sample encode the same CDR3. J is TRBJ1-1 and V is TRBV2; possible D gene TRBD1, 5 bases. V lost 3 bases and J 1 base, leaving 6 bases between the germline ends. Germline CDR1 and CDR2: SNHLY and FYNNEI. The CDR3 loop spans 13 amino acids. CDR3: CASSDQGNTEAFF. As DNA, the CDR3 is TGTGCCAGCAGTGATCAGGGGAACACTGAAGCTTTCTTT. The entire variable domain, with the rest obtained from reference TRBV2 and TRBJ1-1, is as follows: EPEVTQTPSHQVTQMGQEVILRCVPISNHLYFYWYRQILGQKVEFLVSFYNNEISEKSEIFDDQFSVERPDGSNFTLKIRSTKLEDSAMYFCASSDQGNTEAFFGQGTRLTVV.

V usage is TRBV25-1 and J usage is TRBJ2-7; 7 bases are a match to TRBD1. This CDR3 is 15 amino acids long. The germline V gene encodes CDR1 MGHDK and CDR2 SYGVNS. V shed 4 bases and J 3 bases; nucleotides not matched to a gene: 9. CDR3 sequence reads: CASSGPGTAIYEQYF. In nucleotides, the CDR3 is TGTGCCAGCAGTGGTCCCGGGACAGCCATCTACGAGCAGTACTTC.

The chain recombines TRBV7-3 with TRBJ2-3; D uncertain. Germline loops: CDR1 SGHTA, CDR2 FQGTGA. V lost 9 bases and J 0 bases, leaving 10 bases between the germline ends. The CDR3 loop spans 13 amino acids. The CDR3 here is CASMLTSTDTQYF. CDR3 nucleotide sequence: TGTGCCAGTATGCTTACTAGCACAGATACGCAGTATTTT.

V and J are TRBV6-5 and TRBJ2-3; D is possibly TRBD1 (5 bases). CDR1 MNHEY and CDR2 SVGAGI come from the germline V gene. The CDR3 contains 13 residues. V lost 7 bases and J lost 0, with 8 bases in between. CDR3 sequence: CASKQDSTDTQYF. CDR3 nucleotides: TGTGCCAGCAAACAGGACAGCACAGATACGCAGTATTTT.

This clone was seen more than once but under ten times. The rearrangement links TRBV27 to TRBJ2-7; D may be TRBD1 (5 bases). Germline-derived CDR1 and CDR2 are MNHEY and SMNVEV (reference sequence). CDR3 size: 14 residues. V was pared by 1 base and J by 2 bases, with 9 bases between. The CDR3 DNA reads as TGTGCCAGCAGTTTATTTGGGGCTACCTACGAGCAGTACTTC. Protein sequence: CASSLFGATYEQYF.

This clone has only a few counts. The chain joins TRBV4-2 to TRBJ1-2; D is uncertain. V was cut by 0 bases and J by 7 bases, with 15 bases left in between. This CDR3 contains 15 residues. The germline CDR1 and CDR2 sequences are LGHNA and YNFKEQ. The CDR3 nucleotides are TGTGCCAGCAGCCAAGATCCCGGGAAAGATCGTGGCTACACCTTC. Residues: CASSQDPGKDRGYTF.

This chain links TRBV5-1 with TRBJ2-6; D is undetermined. CDR3 length equals 16 residues. Trimming shortened V by 2 bases and J by 0 bases, and 9 bases separated the two germline ends. CDR1 SGHRS and CDR2 YFSETQ come from the germline V gene. The CDR3 region has the DNA TGCGCCAGCAGCTTACCGGAGAGCTCTGGGGCCAACGTCCTGACTTTC. Translation gives CASSLPESSGANVLTF.

This clone was detected a few times. This chain connects TRBV29-1 to TRBJ2-3, with TRBD1 identical over 7 bases. There are 15 residues in the CDR3. Germline V gene lookup returns CDR1 SQVTM and CDR2 ANQGSEA. Unmatched junction bases numbered 8, after V lost 0 bases and J lost 5 bases. The CDR3 DNA reads TGCAGCGTTGAAGATGGAAAGGGGGCAGAAGATACGCAGTATTTT. Its translation is CSVEDGKGAEDTQYF.

This clone was counted only a few times. V usage is TRBV9 and J usage is TRBJ1-4; TRBD1 aligns across 7 bases. The CDR3 runs to 15 residues. V trimming: 3 bases; J trimming: 5 bases; junction bases outside the gene matches: 7. Germline values: CDR1 SGDLS, CDR2 YYNGEE. The chain's CDR3 is CASSADRAQNEKLFF. CDR3 nucleotide sequence: TGTGCCAGCAGCGCTGACAGGGCCCAAAATGAAAAACTGTTTTTT.

This clone was found a few times. This rearrangement joins TRBV7-9 to TRBJ2-1; 8 bases are a match to TRBD2. The CDR3 contains 14 residues. Germline CDR1 and CDR2: SEHNR and FQNEAQ (reference sequence). V lost 2 bases to trimming and J lost 11 bases; unmatched junction nucleotides: 8. CDR3 loop: CASSLWTSRSKQFF. The CDR3 nucleotides are TGTGCCAGCAGCTTATGGACTAGCAGAAGCAAGCAGTTCTTC.

The V gene is TRBV28, the J gene TRBJ2-7, with D possibly TRBD1 on 7 matching bases. The CDR3 has 15 amino acids. V was cut by 2 bases and J by 0 bases, with 11 bases left in between. Germline V gene sequence: CDR1 MDHEN, CDR2 SYDVKM. CDR3: CASSLGGDSSYEQYF. CDR3 in DNA: TGTGCCAGCAGTTTAGGAGGGGACAGCTCCTACGAGCAGTACTTC.

This clone occurred a few times. V usage is TRBV15 and J usage is TRBJ2-5; D is ambiguous. The length of the CDR3 is 14 residues. V lost 0 bases to trimming and J lost 0 bases, with 5 bases between them. The germline CDR1 and CDR2 sequences are LNHNV and YYDKDF (reference sequence). In DNA form, the CDR3 reads TGTGCCACCAGCAGAGATTCCAACCAAGAGACCCAGTACTTC. It yields the protein CATSRDSNQETQYF.

This clone occurred a few times. The gene calls are TRBV4-2 and TRBJ2-1, with a tentative D call TRBD1 (6 bases). CDR1 LGHNA and CDR2 YNFKEQ come from the germline V gene. This CDR3 has 16 amino acids. Trimming stripped 2 bases from V and 3 bases from J, with 14 bases between. CDR3 sequence: CASSQLTGLVYNEQFF. Written as DNA, the CDR3 is TGTGCCAGCAGCCAATTAACAGGGCTGGTCTACAATGAGCAGTTCTTC.

The CDR3 nucleotides read TGTGCCAAAAGGGCACTAGCGGTTACAGATACGCAGTATTTT. This translates into CAKRALAVTDTQYF. V usage is TRBV9 and J usage is TRBJ2-3, with 8 bases lining up with TRBD2. Germline CDR1 SGDLS, CDR2 YYNGEE. Trimming at V came to 9 bases and at J to 3 bases, leaving 9 bases not matched to a gene. This CDR3 has 14 residues.